This TCR beta chain was observed in a study of memory CD4+ T cells and cytomegalovirus serostatus. Study background: Healthy Belgian adult donors included several CMV-positive and some 24 CMV-negative people. Overall study results and limits: Of 150 to 200 reported CMV TCRbeta sequences, under 70 were found in memory CD4+ repertoires. A US-trained random forest predicted CMV serostatus with median AUC around 0.91.

The sort gate was single viable CD3+CD4+CD8-CD45RO+ cells for memory CD4+ T cells. Under the authors' procedure: Out-of-frame sequences were removed, leaving 2,000,000 or so distinct TCRbeta sequences. Generated by immunoSEQ multiplex PCR, the TCRdb table keeps only in-frame clones and is missing some. V and J calls and clone size are those listed in that table; D and trimming were worked out from the DNA. The profile shows 54,000 or so clones, 80% to 85% of them singletons. This CDR3 contains 12 residues. Germline assignment: CDR1 SNHLY and CDR2 FYNNEI. V dropped 2 bases and J dropped 3 bases, with 5 bases sitting between them. A remark on this clone: Antigen unknown. This same CDR3 is encoded by further DNA sequences in the sample.

The specimen was memory CD4+ T cells from blood. The chain has TRBV2 and TRBJ2-7; D is unresolved. The receptor was isolated from an adult in good health and CMV-seronegative. The CDR3 sequence: CASSEFNYEQYF. The CDR3, as DNA: TGTGCCAGCAGTGAATTTAACTACGAGCAGTACTTC.